This T cell receptor beta chain was profiled in a study of T-cell reconstitution after alpha-beta-depleted transplantation in children. This clonotype came up a few times. Unique molecular identifiers featured in how the TCRbeta library was prepared. TCRdb called the PCR reads again in MiXCR, with one record for every CDR3 protein. In the table there are about 76,000 distinct CDR3 sequences, roughly 14% of which are singletons. This CDR3 has 14 residues. Germline V gene lookup returns CDR1 SGHTA and CDR2 FQGNSA. V was shortened by 4 bases and J by 2 bases, with 11 bases between the two germline ends. Sequenced here: PBMCs, mostly from graft donor cells, sampled 180 days after TCRalphabeta/CD19-depleted stem cell transplant. This clonotype was sampled from a male patient under 10 years old who had a stem cell transplant for acute lymphoblastic leukemia, so the T cells may come from the graft donor. The rearrangement joins TRBV7-2 to TRBJ1-2, with D tentatively TRBD1 (5 bases). As DNA, the CDR3 is TGTGCCAGCAGCTGCGGCAGGGCCAACTATGGCTACACCTTC. Its protein is CASSCGRANYGYTF.